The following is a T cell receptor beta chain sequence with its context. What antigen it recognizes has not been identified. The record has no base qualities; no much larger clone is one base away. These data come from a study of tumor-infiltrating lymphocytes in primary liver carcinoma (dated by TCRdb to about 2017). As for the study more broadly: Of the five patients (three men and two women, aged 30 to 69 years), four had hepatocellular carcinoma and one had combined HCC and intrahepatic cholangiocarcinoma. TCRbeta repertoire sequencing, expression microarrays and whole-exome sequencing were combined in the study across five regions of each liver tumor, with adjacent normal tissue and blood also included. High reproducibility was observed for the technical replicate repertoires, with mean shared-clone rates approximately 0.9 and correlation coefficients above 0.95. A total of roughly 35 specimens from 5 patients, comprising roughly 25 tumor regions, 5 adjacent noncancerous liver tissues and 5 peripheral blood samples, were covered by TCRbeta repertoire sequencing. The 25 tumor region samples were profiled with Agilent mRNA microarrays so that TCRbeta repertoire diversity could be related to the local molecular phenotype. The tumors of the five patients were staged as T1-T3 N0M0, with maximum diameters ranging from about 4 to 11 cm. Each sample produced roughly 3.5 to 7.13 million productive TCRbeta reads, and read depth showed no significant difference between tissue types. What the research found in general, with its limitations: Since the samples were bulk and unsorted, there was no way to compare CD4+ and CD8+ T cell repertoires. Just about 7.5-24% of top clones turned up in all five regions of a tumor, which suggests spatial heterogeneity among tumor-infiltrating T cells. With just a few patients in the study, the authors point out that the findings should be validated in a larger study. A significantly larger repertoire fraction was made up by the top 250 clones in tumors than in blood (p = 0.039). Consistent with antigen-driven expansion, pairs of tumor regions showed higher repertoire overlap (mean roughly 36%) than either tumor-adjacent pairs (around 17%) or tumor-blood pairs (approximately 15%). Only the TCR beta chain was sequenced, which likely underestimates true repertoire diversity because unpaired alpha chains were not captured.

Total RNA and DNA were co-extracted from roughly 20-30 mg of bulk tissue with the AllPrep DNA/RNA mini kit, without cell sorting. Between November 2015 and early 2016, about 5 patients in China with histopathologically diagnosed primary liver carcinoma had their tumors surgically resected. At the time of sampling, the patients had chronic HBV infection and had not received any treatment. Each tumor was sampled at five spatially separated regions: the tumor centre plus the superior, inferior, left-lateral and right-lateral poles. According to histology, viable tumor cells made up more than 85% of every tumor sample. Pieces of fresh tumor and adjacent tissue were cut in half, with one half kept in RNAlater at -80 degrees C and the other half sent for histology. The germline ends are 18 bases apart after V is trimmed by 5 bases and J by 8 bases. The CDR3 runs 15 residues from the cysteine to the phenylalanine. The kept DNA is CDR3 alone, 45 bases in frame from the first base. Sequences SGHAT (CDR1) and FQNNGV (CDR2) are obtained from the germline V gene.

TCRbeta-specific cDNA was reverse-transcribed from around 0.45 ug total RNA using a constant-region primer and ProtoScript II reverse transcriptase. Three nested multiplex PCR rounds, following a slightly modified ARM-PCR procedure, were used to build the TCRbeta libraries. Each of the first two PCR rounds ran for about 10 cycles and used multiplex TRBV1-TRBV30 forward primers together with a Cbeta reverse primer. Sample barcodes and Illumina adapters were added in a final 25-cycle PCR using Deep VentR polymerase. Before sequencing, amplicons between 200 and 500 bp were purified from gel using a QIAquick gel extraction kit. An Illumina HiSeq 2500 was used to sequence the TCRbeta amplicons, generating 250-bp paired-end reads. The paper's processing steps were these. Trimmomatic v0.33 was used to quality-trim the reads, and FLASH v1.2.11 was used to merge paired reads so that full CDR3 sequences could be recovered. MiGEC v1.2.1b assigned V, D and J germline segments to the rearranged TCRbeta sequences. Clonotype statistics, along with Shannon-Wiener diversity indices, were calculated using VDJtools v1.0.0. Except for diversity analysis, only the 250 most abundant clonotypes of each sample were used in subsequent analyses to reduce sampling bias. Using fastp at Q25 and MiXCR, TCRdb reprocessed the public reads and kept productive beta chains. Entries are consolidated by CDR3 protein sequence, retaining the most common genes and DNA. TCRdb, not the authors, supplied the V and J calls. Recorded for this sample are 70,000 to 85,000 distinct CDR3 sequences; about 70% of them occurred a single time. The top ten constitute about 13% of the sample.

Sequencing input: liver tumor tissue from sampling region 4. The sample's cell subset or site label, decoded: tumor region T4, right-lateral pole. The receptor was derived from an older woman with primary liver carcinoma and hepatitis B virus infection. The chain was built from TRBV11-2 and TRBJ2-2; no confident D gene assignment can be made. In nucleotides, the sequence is TGTGCCAGCAGCCGTCCGCAAGGGCCGACGGGGGAGCTGTTTTTT. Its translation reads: CASSRPQGPTGELFF.